Listed here are 23 T cell receptor beta chains from one sample, sequenced in a study of T cell responses to AZD1222 COVID-19 vaccine. Here immunoSEQ multiplex PCR was the method, and the copy in TCRdb shows in-frame clones only, minus some. The data contain about 130,000 clones, 70% to 90% of them seen just once; the ten biggest clones take up about 1.6%. Specimen: peripheral blood, collected on day 0 of AZD1222 vaccination. Receptors were obtained from an adult in good health.

The V and J genes are TRBV5-6 and TRBJ2-5, with 8 bases identical to TRBD2. This CDR3 region has 17 residues. Trimming at V came to 4 bases and at J to 3 bases, leaving 14 bases not matched to a gene. Germline V gene data show CDR1 as SGHDT and CDR2 as YYEEEE. The CDR3 DNA reads TGTGCCAGCAGCCACGGTGGGGCTAGCGGGCGAAAAGAGACCCAGTACTTC. Its translation: CASSHGGASGRKETQYF.

V is TRBV7-2 and J is TRBJ2-3; D remains unclear. In germline, CDR1 is SGHTA, CDR2 FQGNSA. The V end was cut by 0 bases, the J end by 2 bases, with 3 bases between. This CDR3 region has 13 residues. CDR3 loop: CASSLAYTDTQYF. The CDR3 bases are TGTGCCAGCAGCTTAGCGTACACAGATACGCAGTATTTT.

The chain combines TRBV6-6 with TRBJ2-7; TRBD1 matches at 9 bases. The V segment lost 6 bases and the J segment 6 bases; nucleotides outside the gene matches: 9. The CDR3 has 14 residues. Germline V gene lookup returns CDR1 MNHNY and CDR2 SVGAGI (reference sequence). CDR3 region: CASRDSGQGREQYF. In DNA, the CDR3 is TGTGCCAGCAGGGATTCGGGACAGGGTCGCGAGCAGTACTTC.

The chain carries TRBV27 and TRBJ1-1, with TRBD1 as a possible D gene (5 bases). CDR3 size: 14 residues. The germline V and J ends were trimmed by 3 bases and 1 base, with 9 bases remaining between them. Germline CDR1 is MNHEY and CDR2 is SMNVEV (reference sequence). CDR3 region: CASSFRVANTEAFF. The CDR3, as DNA: TGTGCCAGCAGTTTCAGGGTCGCGAACACTGAAGCTTTCTTT.

The gene calls are TRBV14 and TRBJ1-5, with D unresolved. V gave up 1 base and J gave up 2 bases, with 15 bases separating them. Germline V gene lookup returns CDR1 SGHDN and CDR2 FVKESK. This CDR3 spans 17 amino acids. The CDR3, as DNA: TGTGCCAGCAGCCAAGGGGAACGGGGATGGCGCAATCAGCCCCAGCATTTT. It codes for CASSQGERGWRNQPQHF.

V gene TRBV19 combines with J gene TRBJ2-1, with TRBD1 matching over 9 bases. The CDR3 runs to 15 residues. Germline assignment: CDR1 LNHDA and CDR2 SQIVND (reference sequence). J lost 8 bases, V lost 5 bases, and 10 bases had no gene match. The CDR3 protein is CASSAPGQGVDEQFF. The CDR3 DNA is TGTGCCAGTAGTGCCCCGGGACAGGGAGTGGATGAGCAGTTCTTC.

This CDR3 reads CASSLSGANTEAFF. The DNA of the CDR3 is TGCGCCAGCAGCTTGTCAGGGGCGAACACTGAAGCTTTCTTT. The rearrangement uses TRBV5-1 and TRBJ1-1; D is perhaps TRBD1 (6 bases). Trimming removed 1 base from V and 1 base from J, with 8 bases in between. The CDR3 runs to 14 residues. CDR1 SGHRS and CDR2 YFSETQ come from the germline V gene.

This clone was counted between two and nine times. The gene calls are TRBV27 and TRBJ1-2; the match to TRBD1 covers 9 bases. V trimming: 4 bases; J trimming: 4 bases; junction bases outside the gene matches: 7. Germline loops: CDR1 MNHEY, CDR2 SMNVEV (reference sequence). The CDR3 is 15 amino acids. DNA of the CDR3: TGTGCCAGCAGTTCCCGACAGGGGGTTCTCTATGGCTACACCTTC. The encoded protein is CASSSRQGVLYGYTF.

The chain recombines TRBV12-5 with TRBJ2-7; no clear D. This CDR3 spans 13 amino acids. Germline V gives CDR1 LGHNT, CDR2 FRNRAP. V lost 2 bases, J lost 2 bases, and 7 bases lay in between. CDR3 DNA: TGTGCTAGTGGTTTGCCCCCCGCCTACGAGCAGTACTTC. This translates into CASGLPPAYEQYF.

V is TRBV15 and J is TRBJ1-4; 7 positions match TRBD1. J lost 5 bases, V lost 1 base, and 7 bases had no gene match. There are 16 residues in the CDR3. Germline V lookup: CDR1 LNHNV, CDR2 YYDKDF (reference sequence). The CDR3 sequence: CATSRGDSNSNEKLFF. As DNA, the CDR3 is TGTGCCACCAGCAGAGGGGACAGCAACTCCAATGAAAAACTGTTTTTT. Combining the CDR3 with reference TRBV15 and TRBJ1-4 gives the whole variable domain DAMVIQNPRYQVTQFGKPVTLSCSQTLNHNVMYWYQQKSSQAPKLLFHYYDKDFNNEADTPDNFQSRRPNTSFCFLDIRSPGLGDTAMYLCATSRGDSNSNEKLFFGSGTQLSVL.

V gene TRBV3-1 (or the pseudogene TRBV3-2) combines with J gene TRBJ1-1; no clear D gene. Per germline, CDR1 LGHDT and CDR2 YNNKEL (reference sequence). This CDR3 has 13 residues. The V end was cut by 0 bases, the J end by 9 bases, with 11 bases between. In DNA form, the CDR3 reads TGTGCCAGCAGCCAAGATAACAGTTATAAAGCTTTCTTT. This gives the protein CASSQDNSYKAFF.

The rearrangement links TRBV4-2 to TRBJ1-3; D remains unclear. Germline V gene data show CDR1 as LGHNA and CDR2 as YNFKEQ. The length of the CDR3 is 15 residues. V gave up 3 bases and J gave up 2 bases, with 11 bases separating them. In nucleotides, the CDR3 is TGTGCCAGCAGCCAGGAGCCCAGTACTGGAAACACCATATATTTT. Amino acids: CASSQEPSTGNTIYF.

The V gene is TRBV19, the J gene TRBJ2-1; D is undetermined. CDR1 LNHDA and CDR2 SQIVND come from the germline V gene (reference sequence). With 3 bases removed from V and 5 bases from J, the gap between germline ends came to 2 bases. This CDR3 is 11 amino acids long. The DNA of the CDR3 is TGTGCCAGTAGTATTAACAATGAGCAGTTCTTC. Amino acid sequence: CASSINNEQFF.

Comment on this clone: The sample holds other DNA sequences that translate to the same CDR3. The chain has TRBV12-3 or TRBV12-4 and TRBJ1-1; D not resolved. The CDR3 runs to 12 residues. V was trimmed by 3 bases and J by 3 bases, leaving 5 bases between them. DNA of the CDR3: TGTGCCAGCAGTTTGGGCTACACTGAAGCTTTCTTT. This translates into CASSLGYTEAFF.

The CDR3 DNA reads TGTGCCAGCAGCTCTCGGGCCCGATCGGGTCAAGAGACCCAGTACTTC. Residues: CASSSRARSGQETQYF. The genes are TRBV7-9 and TRBJ2-5; no firm D call. CDR1 is SEHNR and CDR2 is FQNEAQ in the germline V gene (reference sequence). The V end lost 4 bases, the J end lost 2 bases, and 17 bases lay between the germline ends. The CDR3 totals 16 residues.

The chain employs TRBV16 and TRBJ1-1, with TRBD1 as a possible D gene (6 bases). The CDR3 loop spans 15 amino acids. Per germline, CDR1 KGHSY and CDR2 FQNENV. V dropped 4 bases and J dropped 5 bases, with 17 bases sitting between them. The CDR3 region is CASSPRQAGGTEAFF. For the CDR3, the DNA is TGTGCCAGCAGCCCTCGACAGGCCGGGGGGACTGAAGCTTTCTTT. Full variable domain (outside the CDR3, taken from reference TRBV16 and TRBJ1-1): GEEVAQTPKHLVRGEGQKAKLYCAPIKGHSYVFWYQQVLKNEFKFLISFQNENVFDETGMPKERFSAKCLPNSPCSLEIQATKLEDSAVYFCASSPRQAGGTEAFFGQGTRLTVV.

This sequence joins TRBV18 and TRBJ2-1; TRBD1 matches 9 bases. V gave up 4 bases and J gave up 6 bases; unmatched junction bases: 7. The CDR3 totals 15 residues. Germline V lookup: CDR1 KGHSH, CDR2 LQKENI. This CDR3 is CASSLRTGEGNEQFF. The DNA of the CDR3 is TGTGCCAGCTCACTACGGACAGGGGAAGGCAATGAGCAGTTCTTC.

The rearrangement joins TRBV7-8 to TRBJ1-2; D possibly corresponds to TRBD1 (5 bases). Per the germline V gene, CDR1 is SGHVS and CDR2 is FQNEAQ. This CDR3 is 16 amino acids long. V lost 5 bases, J lost 6 bases, and 22 bases lay in between. CDR3 coding DNA: TGTGCCAGCAGCGTGTGGCAGGGTGTGGACGTGGATGGCTACACCTTC. Encoded protein: CASSVWQGVDVDGYTF. The whole variable domain, remainder taken from reference TRBV7-8 and TRBJ1-2, is GAGVSQSPRYKVAKRGQDVALRCDPISGHVSLFWYQQALGQGPEFLTYFQNEAQLDKSGLPSDRFFAERPEGSVSTLKIQRTQQEDSAVYLCASSVWQGVDVDGYTFGSGTRLTVV.

Judged by abundance, this clone is medium-sized. The J gene is TRBJ2-7, the V gene TRBV15; D not resolved. CDR3 length equals 12 residues. Germline V gives CDR1 LNHNV, CDR2 YYDKDF (reference sequence). Trimming removed 0 bases from V and 7 bases from J, with 7 bases in between. The CDR3 spells CATSREVGEQYF. CDR3 DNA: TGTGCCACCAGCAGAGAGGTGGGAGAGCAGTACTTC.

This clone was found a few times. V and J are TRBV10-3 and TRBJ1-5; D ambiguous. Trimming left V 5 bases short and J 4 bases short, with 6 bases between. Per the germline V gene, CDR1 is ENHRY and CDR2 is SYGVKD. The CDR3 contains 12 residues. DNA for the CDR3: TGTGCCATCAGTCCAAATAATCAGCCCCAGCATTTT. Protein product: CAISPNNQPQHF.

The chain has TRBV6-2 or TRBV6-3 and TRBJ2-6, with D possibly being TRBD1 or TRBD2 (6 bases each). This CDR3 is built from 13 residues. Germline assignment: CDR1 MNHEY and CDR2 SVGEGT. V lost 6 bases to trimming and J lost 5 bases, with 8 bases between them. The CDR3, as DNA: TGTGCCAGCAGCGGGGGCTGGGCCAACGTCCTGACTTTC. Encoded protein: CASSGGWANVLTF.

This chain links TRBV2 with TRBJ1-5; TRBD1 matches 7 bases. Germline V lookup: CDR1 SNHLY, CDR2 FYNNEI. The V and J ends lost 5 bases and 6 bases, in that order; junction bases with no gene match: 7. CDR3 size: 14 residues. CDR3 region: CASSLTGQGQPQHF. The CDR3 DNA sequence: TGTGCCAGCAGTCTGACAGGGCAGGGTCAGCCCCAGCATTTT.

V gene TRBV7-9 combines with J gene TRBJ1-6, with D hard to call. This CDR3 comprises 13 residues. Germline lookup yields CDR1 SEHNR and CDR2 FQNEAQ (reference sequence). The germline V and J ends were trimmed by 3 bases and 10 bases, with 10 bases remaining between them. The CDR3 DNA reads as TGTGCCAGCAGCTTGATAGAGGGCTCACCCCTCCACTTT. The encoded protein is CASSLIEGSPLHF.